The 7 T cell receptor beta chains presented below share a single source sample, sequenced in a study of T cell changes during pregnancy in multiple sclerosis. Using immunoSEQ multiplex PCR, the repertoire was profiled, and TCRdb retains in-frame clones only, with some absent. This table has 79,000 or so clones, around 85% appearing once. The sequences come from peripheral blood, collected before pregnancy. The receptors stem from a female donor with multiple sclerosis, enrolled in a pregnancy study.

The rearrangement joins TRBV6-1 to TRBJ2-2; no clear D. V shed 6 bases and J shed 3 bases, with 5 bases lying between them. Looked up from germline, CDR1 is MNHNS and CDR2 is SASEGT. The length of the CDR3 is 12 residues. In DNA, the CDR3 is TGTGCCAGCAGAGGAGACACCGGGGAGCTGTTTTTT. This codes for CASRGDTGELFF.

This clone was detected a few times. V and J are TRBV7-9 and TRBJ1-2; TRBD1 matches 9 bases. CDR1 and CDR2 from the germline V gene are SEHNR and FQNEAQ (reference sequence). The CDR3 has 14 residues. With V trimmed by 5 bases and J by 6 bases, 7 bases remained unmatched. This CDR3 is CASSEQGAMHGYTF. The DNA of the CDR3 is TGTGCCAGCAGCGAACAGGGGGCGATGCATGGCTACACCTTC.

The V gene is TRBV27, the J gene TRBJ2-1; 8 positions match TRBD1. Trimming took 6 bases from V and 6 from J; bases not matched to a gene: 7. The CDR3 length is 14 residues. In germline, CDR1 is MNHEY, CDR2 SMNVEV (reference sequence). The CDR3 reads CASRATGGFNEQFF. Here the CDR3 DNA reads TGTGCCAGCAGGGCCACAGGGGGGTTCAATGAGCAGTTCTTC.

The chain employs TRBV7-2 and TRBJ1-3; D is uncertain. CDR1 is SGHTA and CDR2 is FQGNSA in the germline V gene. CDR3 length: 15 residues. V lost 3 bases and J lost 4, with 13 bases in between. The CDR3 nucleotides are TGTGCCAGCAGCTTTGGAGGGTCCTCAGGAAACACCATATATTTT. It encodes CASSFGGSSGNTIYF. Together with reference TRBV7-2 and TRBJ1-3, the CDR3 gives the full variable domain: GAGVSQSPSNKVTEKGKDVELRCDPISGHTALYWYRQSLGQGLEFLIYFQGNSAPDKSGLPSDRFSAERTGGSVSTLTIQRTQQEDSAVYLCASSFGGSSGNTIYFGEGSWLTVV.

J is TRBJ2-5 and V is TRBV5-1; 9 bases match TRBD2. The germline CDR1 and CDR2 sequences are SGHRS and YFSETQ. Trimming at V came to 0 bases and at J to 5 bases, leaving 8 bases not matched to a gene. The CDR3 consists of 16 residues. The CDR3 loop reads CASSLEVAGDGETQYF. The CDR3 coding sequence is TGCGCCAGCAGCTTGGAGGTAGCGGGAGATGGGGAGACCCAGTACTTC.

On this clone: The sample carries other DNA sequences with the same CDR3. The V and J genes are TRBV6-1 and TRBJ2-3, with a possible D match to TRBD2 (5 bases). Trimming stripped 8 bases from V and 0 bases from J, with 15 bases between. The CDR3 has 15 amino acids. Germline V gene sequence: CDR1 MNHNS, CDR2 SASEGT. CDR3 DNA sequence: TGTGCCAGCCGCGGGTTGACACCCAGCACAGATACGCAGTATTTT. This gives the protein CASRGLTPSTDTQYF.

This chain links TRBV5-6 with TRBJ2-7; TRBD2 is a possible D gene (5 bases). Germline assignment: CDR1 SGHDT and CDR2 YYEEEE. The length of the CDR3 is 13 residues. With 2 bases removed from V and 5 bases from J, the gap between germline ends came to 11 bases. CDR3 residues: CASSFIAPDEQYF. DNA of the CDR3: TGTGCCAGCAGCTTTATAGCGCCGGACGAGCAGTACTTC. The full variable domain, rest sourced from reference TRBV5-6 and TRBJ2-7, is DAGVTQSPTHLIKTRGQQVTLRCSPKSGHDTVSWYQQALGQGPQFIFQYYEEEERQRGNFPDRFSGHQFPNYSSELNVNALLLGDSALYLCASSFIAPDEQYFGPGTRLTVT.